This TCR beta chain was captured in a study of beta chain features in type 1 diabetes. Study-level information: Fewer than 110 million sorted cells were examined across all samples. Whole-study results and caveats: It was among patients, rather than healthy donors, that naive, central memory and Treg TCRB repertoires appeared more similar. Among patients with Type 1 diabetes, TCRB CDR3s were moderately but significantly shorter in every one of the four CD4+ subsets. Unsettled here was the matter of whether HLA type influences TCRB rearrangement.

Comment on this clone: The antigen remains undetermined.

Reverse transcription of all isolated RNA meant that expressed TCRB transcripts were sequenced. Sequencing was performed with immunoSEQ multiplex PCR; in TCRdb, only in-frame clones are kept and a portion is missing. Of roughly 400,000 clones in the sample, roughly 13% were seen once. The CDR3 extends over 15 amino acids. In germline, CDR1 is SGDLS, CDR2 YYNGEE. V lost 0 bases and J 8 bases, leaving 12 bases between the germline ends. Sequencing used naive CD4+ T cells from blood. This clonotype was obtained from a man aged 25-45 years in good health. V usage is TRBV9 and J usage is TRBJ1-6; TRBD1 might be the D (6 bases). CDR3 nucleotide sequence: TGTGCCAGCAGCGTAGAGCAGGGGAAATATTCACCCCTCCACTTT. As protein: CASSVEQGKYSPLHF.